This T cell receptor (beta chain) was found in a study of STAT5B mutations in CD4+ large granular lymphocyte leukemia. Control samples were healthy donors' buffy coats. In the original workflow: Productive clonotypes were detectable down to 2.59 x 10-5 frequency. Sequencing was performed with immunoSEQ multiplex PCR; in TCRdb, only in-frame clones are kept and a portion is missing. The V and J calls and clone size were taken over from that table, and D and trimming were inferred from the DNA. The profile shows roughly 30,000 clones, 65% to 85% of them singletons. The specimen sequenced was CD4+ T cells from blood buffy coats. This clonotype originated in a human donor in good health.

The CDR3 coding sequence is TGTGCCAGCACGATTAGTCGGAACTATGGCTACACCTTC. This sequence encodes CASTISRNYGYTF. The chain has TRBV28 and TRBJ1-2; D gene uncertain. This CDR3 is 13 amino acids long. Germline values: CDR1 MDHEN, CDR2 SYDVKM. V was cut by 7 bases and J by 2 bases, with 11 bases left in between.